These T cell receptor beta chains were read from a single sample in a study of blood T cells in healthy people across ages. Via MiXCR, TCRdb re-called the 5' RACE reads, giving one row per CDR3 protein. The table shows some 800,000 distinct CDR3 sequences, with around 45% occurring only once. The sequenced material came from blood. These TCRs come from a man in his fifties or sixties in good health. Each CDR3 is given with its conserved first and last residue.

TRBJ2-5 14 TRBV20-1 CSAGLDGRQETQYF
TRBJ2-3 16 TRBV29-1 CSVDNERGRPGDTQYF
TRBJ2-5 14 TRBV5-5 CASSSRRAEETQYF
TRBJ1-6 13 TRBV28 CASIGAGGSPLHF
TRBJ2-3 15 TRBV6-2/TRBV6-3 CASSYSTSNTDTQYF
TRBJ2-7 12 TRBV14 CASGQEFRRQYF
- 17 TRBV28 CASSLGQPGQSSYEQFF
TRBJ2-6 17 TRBV6-2/TRBV6-3 CASSYKVRLAGANVLTF
TRBJ1-2 18 TRBV4-3 CVSSQERGTGGALYGYTF
TRBJ2-7 16 TRBV5-6 CASSLDHAMGTYEQYF
TRBJ1-1 13 TRBV29-1 CSVAGRSNTEAFF
TRBJ2-6 20 TRBV12-3/TRBV12-4 CASSRLKTRDRASGANVLTF
TRBJ2-7 14 TRBV28 CASSSPYRGYEQYF
TRBJ2-7 12 TRBV29-1 CSVEVVENEQYF
TRBJ1-2 17 TRBV5-5 CASSRGQGAIKNYGYTF
TRBJ2-1 16 TRBV7-2 CASRSGGPLGGNEQFF
TRBJ2-7 14 TRBV4-1 CASSQDREYGEQYF
TRBJ2-1 11 TRBV27 CASSFRREQFF
TRBJ2-5 12 TRBV6-1 CASSELRVEQYF
TRBJ1-1 14 TRBV6-6 CASRRQVRSTEAFF
TRBJ2-7 15 TRBV3-1 CASSQSLAGLNEQYF
TRBJ1-2 14 TRBV2 CASSSGQGLGGYTF
TRBJ2-2 15 TRBV11-3 CASSPRAGVSGELFF
TRBJ1-1 13 TRBV27 CASSFVHKSEAFF
TRBJ2-1 11 TRBV12-3/TRBV12-4 CASSLYFEQFF
TRBJ1-2 16 TRBV6-6 CASRTMEVGANYGYTF
TRBJ1-2 13 TRBV29-1 CSVEIPGTYGYTF
TRBJ2-5 17 TRBV12-3/TRBV12-4 CASSFHPLGGANNEQYF
TRBJ1-2 12 TRBV5-6 CASSLDRIGYTF
TRBJ2-3 14 TRBV21-1 CASQKARGFIRKYF
TRBJ2-7 14 TRBV9 CASSPRLAVYEQYF
TRBJ1-1 15 TRBV4-3 CASSQDWAMSTEAFF
TRBJ2-7 13 TRBV7-8 CASSLQGSEEQYF
TRBJ1-5 14 TRBV4-3 CASSQNTGWQPQHF
TRBJ2-1 15 TRBV24-1 CATSDPRNPYNEQFF
TRBJ2-3 15 TRBV7-2 CASSPTSGGASTQYF
TRBJ1-4 15 TRBV18 CASSPLMTAEEKLFF